This passage covers 29 T cell receptor beta chains from one sample sequenced in a study of blood T cell repertoires in COVID-19. TCRdb keeps only in-frame clones here, not all; method: immunoSEQ multiplex PCR. Seen here are 250,000 to 350,000 clones, 80% to 85% observed once, and the top ten hold more than 15%. Sequencing used peripheral blood. These receptors were taken from a person between 65 and 79 years old with COVID-19, enrolled during active disease.

V gene TRBV9 combines with J gene TRBJ2-3; maybe TRBD2 (6 bases). The CDR3 runs 17 residues. Germline CDR1 reads SGDLS; CDR2 reads YYNGEE. The V gene lost 3 bases and the J gene lost 4 bases, with 21 bases spanning the gap. In DNA form, the CDR3 reads TGTGCCAGCAGCGCCAGGGATACGCGGGGAGTCCCAGATACGCAGTATTTT. Translating it yields CASSARDTRGVPDTQYF.

The V call is TRBV4-1, the J call TRBJ1-5, with unresolved D. The ends were cut back, 6 bases at V and 7 bases at J, with 13 bases in the middle. Germline CDR1 reads MGHRA; CDR2 reads YSYEKL. The CDR3 is 13 amino acids. The CDR3 nucleotides read TGCGCCAGCAGTATTCGGGTTAACCAGCCCCAGCATTTT. It is translated as CASSIRVNQPQHF.

This clone was observed once. The CDR3 region is CASSLATDTEAFF. The CDR3 DNA is TGTGCCAGCAGCTTGGCCACAGACACTGAAGCTTTCTTT. The V call is TRBV5-5, the J call TRBJ1-1, with D hard to call. Germline V lookup: CDR1 SGHKS, CDR2 YYEKEE (reference sequence). V gave up 0 bases and J gave up 3 bases, with 6 bases separating them. The CDR3 has 13 residues. The full variable domain, in which reference TRBV5-5 and TRBJ1-1 provide the parts outside the CDR3, is DAGVTQSPTHLIKTRGQQVTLRCSPISGHKSVSWYQQVLGQGPQFIFQYYEKEERGRGNFPDRFSARQFPNYSSELNVNALLLGDSALYLCASSLATDTEAFFGQGTRLTVV.

This clone was picked up one time. The V call is TRBV5-1, the J call TRBJ2-2, with 9 bases identical to TRBD2. Germline V gives CDR1 SGHRS, CDR2 YFSETQ. V trimming: 2 bases; J trimming: 5 bases; junction bases outside the gene matches: 7. This CDR3 contains 16 residues. The CDR3, as DNA: TGCGCCAGCAGCTTTATAGCGGGAGTGGCTACCGGGGAGCTGTTTTTT. Encoded protein: CASSFIAGVATGELFF.

A single count supports this clone. This chain links TRBV28 with TRBJ2-1; 7 bases map to TRBD2. Germline lookup yields CDR1 MDHEN and CDR2 SYDVKM. Unmatched junction bases numbered 13, after V lost 3 bases and J lost 8 bases. The CDR3 is made up of 16 amino acids. In nucleotides, the CDR3 is TGTGCCAGCAGTTTGCCCGGGGACTACCTAGCCCATGAGCAGTTCTTC. This sequence encodes CASSLPGDYLAHEQFF.

The chain joins TRBV19 to TRBJ1-2; D may be TRBD1 (6 bases). Germline V lookup: CDR1 LNHDA, CDR2 SQIVND (reference sequence). The germline V and J ends were trimmed by 8 bases and 8 bases, with 21 bases remaining between them. This CDR3 is 14 amino acids long. CDR3 sequence (DNA): TGTGCCAGTCGACCAAGGGGCACAGGGAACGGCTACACCTTC. Its translation: CASRPRGTGNGYTF.

This chain uses TRBV5-6 with TRBJ1-3; D not resolved. Between the trimmed V and J ends, which lost 0 bases and 1 base, there was a span of 11 bases. The CDR3 consists of 16 residues. In germline, CDR1 is SGHDT, CDR2 YYEEEE. This CDR3 is CASSLADASSGNTIYF. The CDR3 region has the DNA TGTGCCAGCAGCTTGGCCGATGCGAGTTCTGGAAACACCATATATTTT.

The rearrangement joins TRBV28 to TRBJ2-3, with D perhaps TRBD1 (5 bases). CDR1 MDHEN and CDR2 SYDVKM come from the germline V gene. The CDR3 runs 14 residues. Trimming removed 2 bases from V and 1 base from J, with 7 bases in between. The CDR3 spells CASSLQGGTDTQYF. The CDR3 DNA reads as TGTGCCAGCAGTTTACAAGGGGGCACAGATACGCAGTATTTT. The variable domain in full, completed from reference TRBV28 and TRBJ2-3, reads DVKVTQSSRYLVKRTGEKVFLECVQDMDHENMFWYRQDPGLGLRLIYFSYDVKMKEKGDIPEGYSVSREKKERFSLILESASTNQTSMYLCASSLQGGTDTQYFGPGTRLTVL.

The CDR3 DNA is TGCAGTGCTGTCTCTAACTATGGCTACACCTTC. Protein product: CSAVSNYGYTF. This chain joins TRBV20-1 and TRBJ1-2, with D hard to call. The germline V gene has CDR1 DFQATT and CDR2 SNEGSKA (reference sequence). V was trimmed by 5 bases and J by 0 bases, leaving 4 bases between them. The CDR3 sequence is 11 residues long.

This chain connects TRBV5-6 to TRBJ1-5; 8 nucleotides line up with TRBD1. CDR3 length: 14 residues. The trim removed 2 bases at V and 9 bases at J, leaving 7 bases unmatched. Per germline, CDR1 SGHDT and CDR2 YYEEEE. The CDR3 bases are TGTGCCAGCAGCTTTGCAGGGGGCGTGAGGCCCCAGCATTTT. Protein: CASSFAGGVRPQHF.

The chain combines TRBV20-1 with TRBJ1-4; 10 positions match TRBD1. V shed 3 bases and J 7 bases; nucleotides not matched to a gene: 14. The CDR3 has 17 residues. Germline V CDR1 and CDR2: DFQATT, SNEGSKA (reference sequence). The CDR3 DNA reads TGCAGTGCTAGTGCTGGGACAGGGGTCATGGGGGCTGAAAAACTGTTTTTT. This gives the protein CSASAGTGVMGAEKLFF.

This chain connects TRBV10-3 to TRBJ2-7; 7 bases agree with TRBD1. J was trimmed by 0 bases and V by 4 bases; bases with no gene match: 6. The germline V gene has CDR1 ENHRY and CDR2 SYGVKD. The CDR3 is 15 residues long. In nucleotides, the CDR3 is TGTGCCATCAGTGGTGCGACAGGGAGCTCCTACGAGCAGTACTTC. Protein: CAISGATGSSYEQYF.

In its sample, this clone was seen a few times. The chain joins TRBV9 to TRBJ1-3, with D unresolved. CDR1 and CDR2 (germline): SGDLS, YYNGEE. V lost 0 bases and J lost 2, with 9 bases in between. This CDR3 has 15 residues. This chain's CDR3 is CASSVGSVAGNTIYF. Written as DNA, the CDR3 is TGTGCCAGCAGCGTAGGCTCGGTAGCTGGAAACACCATATATTTT. The whole variable domain, filled in from reference TRBV9 and TRBJ1-3, reads DSGVTQTPKHLITATGQRVTLRCSPRSGDLSVYWYQQSLDQGLQFLIQYYNGEERAKGNILERFSAQQFPDLHSELNLSSLELGDSALYFCASSVGSVAGNTIYFGEGSWLTVV.

The chain joins TRBV9 to TRBJ2-5; D is possibly TRBD1 (6 bases). This CDR3 contains 15 residues. Germline loops: CDR1 SGDLS, CDR2 YYNGEE. The V gene lost 4 bases and the J gene lost 5 bases, with 18 bases spanning the gap. CDR3 protein: CASSPHLRGGETQYF. The CDR3 nucleotides read TGTGCCAGCAGCCCCCACCTCAGGGGCGGGGAGACCCAGTACTTC.

The gene calls are TRBV3-1 (or the pseudogene TRBV3-2) and TRBJ2-1; the match to TRBD2 covers 11 bases. This CDR3 spans 15 amino acids. Germline lookup yields CDR1 LGHDT and CDR2 YNNKEL (reference sequence). Trimming cost V 2 bases and J 9 bases; bases outside gene matches: 6. The DNA of the CDR3 is TGTGCCAGCAGCCAATACACTAGCGGGGGAAGTGAGCAGTTCTTC. This codes for CASSQYTSGGSEQFF.

The sample holds one count of this clone. This chain connects TRBV19 to TRBJ2-7; tentative D call: TRBD1 (5 bases). The CDR3 is 11 amino acids. With 9 bases removed from V and 3 bases from J, the gap between germline ends came to 9 bases. CDR1 is LNHDA, CDR2 SQIVND, per germline (reference sequence). The CDR3 sequence: CASQGFYEQYF. CDR3 sequence (DNA): TGTGCCAGCCAGGGTTTCTACGAGCAGTACTTC.

Details on this clone: The same CDR3 is also encoded by other DNA sequences in this sample. The chain links TRBV4-1 to TRBJ2-7, with TRBD1 identical over 9 bases. V gave up 1 base and J gave up 1 base; unmatched junction bases: 2. CDR3 size: 15 residues. Germline CDR1 MGHRA, CDR2 YSYEKL. The CDR3 DNA follows: TGCGCCAGCAGCCAAGCCGGACAGGGGTCCTACGAGCAGTACTTC. Translated: CASSQAGQGSYEQYF.

V and J are TRBV6-5 and TRBJ1-6, with 8 bases lining up with TRBD1. J gave up 7 bases and V 6 bases, and 5 bases lay outside the gene matches. Germline V lookup: CDR1 MNHEY, CDR2 SVGAGI. The CDR3 contains 14 residues. CDR3 sequence (DNA): TGTGCCAGCAGCCCGACAGGGGTGAATTCACCCCTCCACTTT. It is translated as CASSPTGVNSPLHF.

The V call is TRBV5-1, the J call TRBJ2-5; D not certain. The germline gives CDR1 SGHRS, CDR2 YFSETQ. Between the trimmed V and J ends, which lost 0 bases and 2 bases, there was a span of 17 bases. The CDR3 length is 17 residues. CDR3 protein: CASSLGSIPVGQETQYF. The CDR3 nucleotides read TGCGCCAGCAGCTTGGGGAGTATACCAGTGGGTCAAGAGACCCAGTACTTC.

The CDR3 loop is CASSPTGENTGELFF. The CDR3 bases are TGTGCCAGCTCCCCGACAGGAGAGAACACCGGGGAGCTGTTTTTT. This chain joins TRBV7-2 and TRBJ2-2; tentatively, D is TRBD1 (6 bases). The CDR3 loop spans 15 amino acids. V was trimmed by 8 bases and J by 1 base, leaving 14 bases between them. From germline, CDR1 is SGHTA and CDR2 FQGNSA.

Notes on this clone: Compared with germline, one end of the junction differs, possibly owing to a read error. The chain joins TRBV10-3 to TRBJ2-1, with D tentatively TRBD1 (6 bases). Germline CDR1 reads ENHRY; CDR2 reads SYGVKD. This CDR3 has 14 residues. The CDR3 DNA reads TGTGCCGTCAGTGAGTCTGGCACAGGGAATGAGCAGTTCTTC. Amino acids: CAVSESGTGNEQFF.

The rearrangement links TRBV6-5 to TRBJ1-2; the match to TRBD1 covers 7 bases. CDR3 size: 14 residues. The germline V gene encodes CDR1 MNHEY and CDR2 SVGAGI. J lost 4 bases, V lost 8 bases, and 10 bases had no gene match. The DNA of the CDR3 is TGTGCCAGCGTCGGCAGGCAGGGGGGCTATGGCTACACCTTC. Amino acids: CASVGRQGGYGYTF.

This rearrangement joins TRBV5-1 to TRBJ2-5; 11 bases agree with TRBD1. With 4 bases clipped from V and 4 bases from J, the junction kept 9 bases outside the gene matches. The CDR3 contains 16 residues. Germline V gene data show CDR1 as SGHRS and CDR2 as YFSETQ. CDR3 sequence reads: CASSARTGGPRETQYF. The DNA for the CDR3 is TGCGCCAGCAGCGCCCGGACAGGGGGCCCTCGAGAGACCCAGTACTTC.

The chain combines TRBV5-8 with TRBJ1-6; a possible D gene is TRBD1 (6 bases). CDR1 and CDR2 (germline): SGHTS, YDEGEE. The CDR3 spans 16 residues. Trimming left V 2 bases short and J 6 bases short, with 15 bases between. The CDR3 DNA follows: TGTGCCAGCAGCTTCCCTCAGGACAGCACTAATTCACCCCTCCACTTT. Its translation is CASSFPQDSTNSPLHF.

This clone was picked up a small number of times. This rearrangement joins TRBV7-2 to TRBJ2-2, with 11 nucleotides matching TRBD2. V lost 0 bases, J lost 7 bases, and 7 bases stayed unmatched. CDR1 and CDR2 from the germline V gene are SGHTA and FQGNSA. This CDR3 contains 17 residues. CDR3 residues: CASSLAVSGGAGGELFF. DNA of the CDR3: TGTGCCAGCAGCTTAGCTGTTAGCGGGGGGGCCGGCGGGGAGCTGTTTTTT. Together with reference TRBV7-2 and TRBJ2-2, the CDR3 gives the full variable domain: GAGVSQSPSNKVTEKGKDVELRCDPISGHTALYWYRQSLGQGLEFLIYFQGNSAPDKSGLPSDRFSAERTGGSVSTLTIQRTQQEDSAVYLCASSLAVSGGAGGELFFGEGSRLTVL.

The V and J genes are TRBV5-1 and TRBJ2-5, with D possibly TRBD2 on 6 matching bases. Between the trimmed V and J ends, which lost 6 bases and 7 bases, there was a span of 13 bases. The germline gives CDR1 SGHRS, CDR2 YFSETQ. CDR3 size: 12 residues. This CDR3 reads CASTRESGTQYF. CDR3 sequence (DNA): TGCGCCAGCACCCGGGAGTCCGGGACCCAGTACTTC.

This chain joins TRBV20-1 and TRBJ2-5; D is uncertain. Trimming removed 4 bases at V and 2 bases at J, with 5 bases between. The CDR3 extends over 11 amino acids. Germline-derived CDR1 and CDR2 are DFQATT and SNEGSKA (reference sequence). CDR3 sequence: CSATKQETQYF. CDR3 DNA sequence: TGCAGTGCTACCAAACAAGAGACCCAGTACTTC.

J is TRBJ2-7 and V is TRBV28; TRBD2 aligns across 9 bases. Germline V gene lookup returns CDR1 MDHEN and CDR2 SYDVKM. This CDR3 has 15 amino acids. V lost 10 bases and J lost 6; bases outside the gene matches: 16. CDR3 region: CATLPASGILGEQYF. CDR3 DNA: TGTGCCACCCTCCCGGCTAGCGGGATACTAGGCGAGCAGTACTTC.

The rearrangement joins TRBV4-3 to TRBJ2-1; no reliable D call. Germline CDR1 reads LGHNA; CDR2 reads YSLEER. This CDR3 is 17 amino acids long. Trimming took 0 bases from V and 0 from J, leaving 12 bases between them. Written as DNA, the CDR3 is TGCGCCAGCAGCCAAGAGCCCCCAGGAAGCTCCTACAATGAGCAGTTCTTC. Encoded protein: CASSQEPPGSSYNEQFF.